This entry lists 30 T cell receptor beta chains sequenced from one sample in a study of cytotoxic CD8 clonotypes in ibrutinib-treated CLL. Some clones are missing from TCRdb's copy, which holds only in-frame ones; the method was immunoSEQ multiplex PCR. The sample yields 110,000 to 150,000 clones, roughly three quarters seen once. Sequencing used PBMCs, obtained after 24 months of ibrutinib treatment. The receptors shown here come from a human donor with chronic lymphocytic leukemia.

In its sample, this clone was seen a few times. The chain recombines TRBV29-1 with TRBJ2-5, with TRBD2 matching over 9 bases. The J segment lost 1 base and the V segment lost 4 bases, leaving 1 base of the junction unmatched. The germline V gene encodes CDR1 SQVTM and CDR2 ANQGSEA. The CDR3 is made up of 13 amino acids. DNA of the CDR3: TGCAGCGTTGCGACTAGCGGCCAAGAGACCCAGTACTTC. Protein product: CSVATSGQETQYF.

V gene TRBV19 combines with J gene TRBJ1-1, with D unresolved. Germline assignment: CDR1 LNHDA and CDR2 SQIVND (reference sequence). The CDR3 loop spans 14 amino acids. The V gene lost 5 bases and the J gene lost 0 bases, with 10 bases spanning the gap. Written as DNA, the CDR3 is TGTGCCAGTAGTGTCCGGACCCTGAACACTGAAGCTTTCTTT. The encoded protein is CASSVRTLNTEAFF.

The chain carries TRBV2 and TRBJ2-5; 11 nucleotides align to TRBD2. V was pared by 4 bases and J by 2 bases, with 3 bases of the junction left unmatched. The germline V gene encodes CDR1 SNHLY and CDR2 FYNNEI. The CDR3 extends over 15 amino acids. CDR3 sequence (DNA): TGTGCCAGCAGTGGACTAGCGGGGCCTCAAGAGACCCAGTACTTC. This sequence encodes CASSGLAGPQETQYF.

CDR3 amino acids: CASRPLRDTEAFF. CDR3 DNA: TGTGCCAGCCGCCCCCTAAGGGACACTGAAGCTTTCTTT. This chain uses TRBV6-5 with TRBJ1-1, with D unresolved. Per the germline V gene, CDR1 is MNHEY and CDR2 is SVGAGI. The CDR3 extends over 13 amino acids. The V gene lost 8 bases and the J gene lost 3 bases, with 13 bases spanning the gap.

The CDR3 nucleotides are TGTGCCAGCAGTTTCGGTAGCGGTCGCACAGATACGCAGTATTTT. Protein: CASSFGSGRTDTQYF. The chain combines TRBV27 with TRBJ2-3, with D possibly matching TRBD2 (6 bases). V was cut by 3 bases and J by 1 base, with 11 bases left in between. Per germline, CDR1 MNHEY and CDR2 SMNVEV (reference sequence). The CDR3 consists of 15 residues.

This sequence joins TRBV6-5 and TRBJ2-3; 7 bases are a match to TRBD1. Germline V CDR1 and CDR2: MNHEY, SVGAGI. V lost 0 bases, J lost 3 bases, and 6 bases stayed unmatched. CDR3 length: 16 amino acids. In DNA form, the CDR3 reads TGTGCCAGCAGTTACTCTTGGCAGGGGGATACAGATACGCAGTATTTT. It encodes CASSYSWQGDTDTQYF.

This rearrangement joins TRBV5-4 to TRBJ2-5; maybe TRBD1 (6 bases). The V gene lost 4 bases and the J gene lost 4 bases, with 14 bases spanning the gap. The CDR3 runs to 14 residues. CDR1 SGHNT and CDR2 YYREEE come from the germline V gene (reference sequence). In DNA form, the CDR3 reads TGTGCCAGCAGCGAACAGGGCATAGGAGAGACCCAGTACTTC. Translating gives CASSEQGIGETQYF.

The chain has TRBV6-5 and TRBJ2-3; TRBD2 might be the D (5 bases). V lost 2 bases and J 4 bases, leaving 10 bases between the germline ends. Per the germline V gene, CDR1 is MNHEY and CDR2 is SVGAGI. The CDR3 runs to 14 residues. The CDR3 is CASSYDPRADTQYF. CDR3 bases: TGTGCCAGCAGTTACGACCCGAGGGCAGATACGCAGTATTTT.

The genes are TRBV27 and TRBJ2-7, with 9 positions matching TRBD1. CDR1 is MNHEY, CDR2 SMNVEV, per germline (reference sequence). J lost 7 bases, V lost 6 bases, and 7 bases had no gene match. The CDR3 consists of 13 residues. This chain's CDR3 is CASSRRDRVEQYF. The CDR3 nucleotides are TGTGCCAGCAGCCGTCGGGACAGGGTGGAGCAGTACTTC.

This sequence joins TRBV5-1 and TRBJ1-1; 7 bases agree with TRBD1. V trimming: 0 bases; J trimming: 6 bases; junction bases outside the gene matches: 5. Germline CDR1 and CDR2: SGHRS and YFSETQ. There are 14 residues in the CDR3. CDR3 DNA sequence: TGCGCCAGCAGCTTGGGACAGGGAGTGTCTGAAGCTTTCTTT. Protein sequence: CASSLGQGVSEAFF.

V is TRBV27 and J is TRBJ1-2; perhaps TRBD1 as D (6 bases). The CDR3 totals 12 residues. Germline CDR1 is MNHEY and CDR2 is SMNVEV (reference sequence). V was cut by 5 bases and J by 4 bases, with 8 bases left in between. CDR3 amino acids: CASSPTGYGYTF. The DNA for the CDR3 is TGTGCCAGCAGTCCGACAGGCTATGGCTACACCTTC.

The rearrangement uses TRBV28 and TRBJ2-7; D gene uncertain. V lost 3 bases and J lost 0, with 9 bases in between. The CDR3 totals 14 residues. Germline-derived CDR1 and CDR2 are MDHEN and SYDVKM. CDR3 nucleotide sequence: TGTGCCAGCAGTTTTGTACAGAGCTCCTACGAGCAGTACTTC. It translates to CASSFVQSSYEQYF.

In its sample, this clone was seen once. V is TRBV18 and J is TRBJ2-7; D gene ambiguous. The CDR3 contains 13 residues. Germline V gives CDR1 KGHSH, CDR2 LQKENI. V dropped 3 bases and J dropped 2 bases, with 8 bases sitting between them. CDR3 sequence (DNA): TGTGCCAGCTCACCCGGGCCCCCCTACGAGCAGTACTTC. Residues: CASSPGPPYEQYF.

The DNA of the CDR3 is TGTGCCAGCAGCTTAGCTGGGACAGGGGTGGATTCACCCCTCCACTTT. It yields the protein CASSLAGTGVDSPLHF. V gene TRBV7-2 combines with J gene TRBJ1-6, with TRBD1 matching over 10 bases. Losses at the gene ends were 0 bases for V and 8 bases for J; bases not matched to a gene: 4. Looked up from germline, CDR1 is SGHTA and CDR2 is FQGNSA. The length of the CDR3 is 16 residues.

The V gene is TRBV19, the J gene TRBJ2-1; 9 nucleotides agree with TRBD2. Germline CDR1 and CDR2: LNHDA and SQIVND (reference sequence). Trimming cost V 6 bases and J 8 bases; bases outside gene matches: 5. This CDR3 is 13 amino acids long. CDR3 DNA: TGTGCCAGTAGGGCTAGCGGGACCGATGAGCAGTTCTTC. This sequence encodes CASRASGTDEQFF.

In its sample, this clone was seen a few times. This chain links TRBV5-1 with TRBJ1-1; D uncertain. The CDR3 is 13 residues long. CDR1 is SGHRS and CDR2 is YFSETQ in the germline V gene. Trimming took off 0 bases at V and 11 bases at J, with 14 bases between the two ends. The CDR3, as DNA: TGCGCCAGCAGCTTGGGTGGGAACACGGGGGCTTTCTTT. Encoded protein: CASSLGGNTGAFF.

The chain is built from TRBV7-6 and TRBJ1-1; no firm D call. The V gene lost 2 bases and the J gene lost 0 bases, with 10 bases spanning the gap. Looked up from germline, CDR1 is SGHVS and CDR2 is FNYEAQ. CDR3 length equals 15 residues. CDR3 region: CASSLSHLLNTEAFF. CDR3 DNA: TGTGCCAGCAGCTTATCCCACCTTCTGAACACTGAAGCTTTCTTT.

V usage is TRBV15 and J usage is TRBJ1-4; 10 nucleotides match TRBD1. Trimming removed 7 bases from V and 9 bases from J; junction bases left unmatched: 14. This CDR3 spans 16 amino acids. Germline V gives CDR1 LNHNV, CDR2 YYDKDF (reference sequence). Written as DNA, the CDR3 is TGTGCCACCAAATGGGCGAAGTTGGGACAGGGGCAAAAACTGTTTTTT. This encodes CATKWAKLGQGQKLFF.

The chain recombines TRBV7-9 with TRBJ1-5; TRBD1 matches 7 bases. V dropped 5 bases and J dropped 3; count of bases not matched to a gene: 10. This CDR3 spans 16 amino acids. Germline V gene data show CDR1 as SEHNR and CDR2 as FQNEAQ (reference sequence). The DNA for the CDR3 is TGTGCCAGCAGCCCAGGGACAGCAGGGGTCAATCAGCCCCAGCATTTT. Translation gives CASSPGTAGVNQPQHF.

The chain joins TRBV5-4 to TRBJ2-3; D is unclear. Germline CDR1 reads SGHNT; CDR2 reads YYREEE (reference sequence). CDR3 length: 13 residues. The ends were cut back, 4 bases at V and 3 bases at J, with 9 bases in the middle. The CDR3 nucleotides read TGTGCCAGCAGCCCCGGTGAGACAGATACGCAGTATTTT. The encoded protein is CASSPGETDTQYF. Looking up the rest from reference TRBV5-4 and TRBJ2-3 gives the full variable domain: ETGVTQSPTHLIKTRGQQVTLRCSSQSGHNTVSWYQQALGQGPQFIFQYYREEENGRGNFPPRFSGLQFPNYSSELNVNALELDDSALYLCASSPGETDTQYFGPGTRLTVL.

The gene calls are TRBV6-5 and TRBJ2-4; no definite D call. Trimming stripped 6 bases from V and 7 bases from J, with 13 bases between. The germline gives CDR1 MNHEY, CDR2 SVGAGI. The CDR3 has 13 residues. This CDR3 is CASSSPAMNIQYF. CDR3 coding DNA: TGTGCCAGCAGCTCCCCGGCTATGAACATTCAGTACTTC.

This clone was recorded a few times. J is TRBJ2-2 and V is TRBV30, with D unresolved. Germline V gene lookup returns CDR1 GTSNPN and CDR2 SVGIG (reference sequence). The CDR3 is 14 residues long. V gave up 3 bases and J gave up 1 base, with 9 bases separating them. Here the CDR3 reads CAWRTGGNTGELFF. In DNA form, the CDR3 reads TGTGCCTGGAGGACGGGTGGGAACACCGGGGAGCTGTTTTTT.

This chain uses TRBV10-3 with TRBJ2-7; 8 bases are shared with TRBD2. V was pared by 10 bases and J by 2 bases, with 4 bases of the junction left unmatched. The CDR3 totals 12 residues. CDR1 and CDR2 (germline): ENHRY, SYGVKD. The CDR3 DNA sequence: TGTGCCACGGGAGGGGCCGCCTACGAGCAGTACTTC. Translation: CATGGAAYEQYF.

The CDR3 DNA is TGTGCCAGCAGGGCCGGATCCAACACCGGGGAGCTGTTTTTT. It is translated as CASRAGSNTGELFF. The chain uses TRBV21-1 and TRBJ2-2. TRBV21-1 is flagged as a pseudogene. The CDR3 has 14 amino acids.

V and J are TRBV7-9 and TRBJ1-1; maybe TRBD1 (5 bases). V lost 5 bases and J lost 8, with 12 bases in between. CDR3 size: 12 residues. In germline, CDR1 is SEHNR, CDR2 FQNEAQ (reference sequence). Here the CDR3 reads CASSAGTAEAFF. For the CDR3, the DNA is TGTGCCAGCAGCGCCGGGACCGCGGAAGCTTTCTTT.

The chain couples TRBV30 to TRBJ2-7; 12 nucleotides line up with TRBD1. The germline CDR1 and CDR2 sequences are GTSNPN and SVGIG (reference sequence). The CDR3 runs 13 residues. J gave up 2 bases and V 5 bases, and 1 base lay outside the gene matches. The CDR3 nucleotides read TGTGCCTGGGGGGACAGGGGGCCCTACGAGCAGTACTTC. It translates to CAWGDRGPYEQYF.

This clone turned up a few times. The chain is built from TRBV27 and TRBJ1-5; TRBD1 might be the D (5 bases). Germline V gives CDR1 MNHEY, CDR2 SMNVEV (reference sequence). The CDR3 sequence is 15 residues long. V was trimmed by 4 bases and J by 4 bases, leaving 14 bases between them. CDR3 loop: CASSSSTGGNQPQHF. The CDR3, as DNA: TGTGCCAGCAGTTCCTCGACCGGGGGAAATCAGCCCCAGCATTTT.

The CDR3 region has the DNA TGTGCCAGCAGCTCCACCCCAGGGACTGGGGCCAACGTCCTGACTTTC. It specifies CASSSTPGTGANVLTF. The chain joins TRBV7-3 to TRBJ2-6, with D perhaps matching TRBD1 (5 bases). V was pared by 4 bases and J by 2 bases, with 12 bases between. The length of the CDR3 is 16 residues. The V gene's germline CDR1 is SGHTA and CDR2 FQGTGA. Variable domain in full (rest from reference TRBV7-3 and TRBJ2-6): GAGVSQTPSNKVTEKGKYVELRCDPISGHTALYWYRQSLGQGPEFLIYFQGTGAADDSGLPNDRFFAVRPEGSVSTLKIQRTERGDSAVYLCASSSTPGTGANVLTFGAGSRLTVL.

The chain combines TRBV10-3 with TRBJ2-1, with TRBD2 as a possible D gene (6 bases). This CDR3 spans 11 amino acids. The germline CDR1 and CDR2 sequences are ENHRY and SYGVKD. V was cut by 9 bases and J by 9 bases, with 12 bases left in between. The CDR3 DNA sequence: TGTGCCATATTAAGCGGGCGTGAGCAGTTCTTC. Translating gives CAILSGREQFF.

Written as DNA, the CDR3 is TGTGCCAGCGGGGGCCCCCTCTCCTACGAGCAGTACTTC. Residues: CASGGPLSYEQYF. V gene TRBV6-5 combines with J gene TRBJ2-7; D perhaps matches TRBD1 (6 bases). V lost 8 bases and J 0 bases, leaving 11 bases between the germline ends. CDR1 and CDR2 (germline): MNHEY, SVGAGI. This CDR3 spans 13 amino acids.